The 17 T cell receptor beta chains below were found in one sample sequenced in a study of blood T cell repertoires in COVID-19. Assay used: immunoSEQ multiplex PCR; TCRdb lists only in-frame clones, some missing. This table has approximately 60,000 clones, about three quarters appearing once. Source material: peripheral blood. The receptor source for this set is a man aged 45-60 years with active or convalescent COVID-19.

In nucleotides, the CDR3 is TGTGCCATCAGTGATTATATGGGGACTACCTACAATGAGCAGTTCTTC. This gives the protein CAISDYMGTTYNEQFF. V usage is TRBV10-3 and J usage is TRBJ2-1; 7 bases fit TRBD2. Trimming at V came to 3 bases and at J to 2 bases, leaving 7 bases not matched to a gene. The germline V gene has CDR1 ENHRY and CDR2 SYGVKD. This CDR3 region has 16 residues.

This chain links TRBV7-3 with TRBJ2-1; D may be TRBD2 (6 bases). The CDR3 sequence is 13 residues long. Germline assignment: CDR1 SGHTA and CDR2 FQGTGA. Trimming took off 0 bases at V and 6 bases at J, with 6 bases between the two ends. The chain's CDR3 is CASSLTGGNEQFF. CDR3 nucleotide sequence: TGTGCCAGCAGCTTAACGGGGGGCAATGAGCAGTTCTTC.

This chain links TRBV6-5 with TRBJ1-2, with 7 bases matching TRBD1. The CDR3 is 15 amino acids. Germline CDR1 reads MNHEY; CDR2 reads SVGAGI. The V gene end was trimmed by 6 bases and the J gene end by 7 bases; junction bases not matched to a gene: 14. In DNA, the CDR3 is TGTGCCAGCAGGAGTCCGACAGGGCTGTTTAGTGGCTACACCTTC. Residues: CASRSPTGLFSGYTF.

V usage is TRBV11-2 and J usage is TRBJ1-6, with D maybe TRBD1 (6 bases). CDR3 length: 15 residues. The V end lost 3 bases, the J end lost 5 bases, and 11 bases lay between the germline ends. Germline CDR1 is SGHAT and CDR2 is FQNNGV. For the CDR3, the DNA is TGTGCCAGCAGCTTTCTGGGGGCTAATAATTCACCCCTCCACTTT. This codes for CASSFLGANNSPLHF.

This chain uses TRBV2 with TRBJ2-3; D might be TRBD2 (6 bases). The length of the CDR3 is 14 residues. The germline V gene has CDR1 SNHLY and CDR2 FYNNEI. The V end was cut by 5 bases, the J end by 4 bases, with 13 bases between. CDR3 protein: CASSIRDSADTQYF. The CDR3 DNA follows: TGTGCCAGCAGTATTCGGGACTCCGCAGATACGCAGTATTTT.

J is TRBJ1-4 and V is TRBV29-1; D is unclear. Trimming left V 6 bases short and J 5 bases short, with 16 bases between. This CDR3 is 14 amino acids long. CDR1 is SQVTM and CDR2 is ANQGSEA in the germline V gene. CDR3 sequence: CSVTPLRVNEKLFF. CDR3 DNA sequence: TGCAGCGTAACCCCCCTGAGGGTCAATGAAAAACTGTTTTTT.

This rearrangement joins TRBV9 to TRBJ2-2; TRBD1 is a possible D gene (5 bases). The CDR3 covers 16 residues. V was trimmed by 1 base and J by 0 bases, leaving 10 bases between them. The germline gives CDR1 SGDLS, CDR2 YYNGEE. CDR3 amino acids: CASSVRQGSNTGELFF. The CDR3 region has the DNA TGTGCCAGCAGCGTACGCCAGGGATCGAACACCGGGGAGCTGTTTTTT.

The chain employs TRBV7-6 and TRBJ2-6, with D perhaps matching TRBD1 (5 bases). Germline V gives CDR1 SGHVS, CDR2 FNYEAQ. This CDR3 has 16 residues. The V end lost 5 bases, the J end lost 1 base, and 12 bases lay between the germline ends. CDR3 nucleotide sequence: TGTGCCAGCAGCGGTAAAGGGGATTCTGGGGCCAACGTCCTGACTTTC. As protein: CASSGKGDSGANVLTF.

The rearrangement joins TRBV5-1 to TRBJ1-3; D unclear. V dropped 0 bases and J dropped 4 bases, with 14 bases sitting between them. The CDR3 has 16 residues. In germline, CDR1 is SGHRS, CDR2 YFSETQ. The CDR3 nucleotides are TGCGCCAGCAGCTTGGAAGCGATCCAAGCGGGAAACACCATATATTTT. Amino acid sequence: CASSLEAIQAGNTIYF.

The J gene is TRBJ2-2, the V gene TRBV29-1; a possible D gene is TRBD2 (6 bases). Between the trimmed V and J ends, which lost 7 bases and 4 bases, there was a span of 10 bases. Germline loops: CDR1 SQVTM, CDR2 ANQGSEA. This CDR3 is 12 amino acids long. CDR3 sequence (DNA): TGCAGCGGGAGGGCCATCACCGGGGAGCTGTTTTTT. Its translation: CSGRAITGELFF.

This chain joins TRBV28 and TRBJ1-2, with 8 bases matching TRBD1. CDR1 and CDR2 from the germline V gene are MDHEN and SYDVKM. This CDR3 region has 12 residues. The V and J ends lost 11 bases and 3 bases, in that order; junction bases with no gene match: 5. The CDR3 reads CASEQGDYGYTF. The CDR3 DNA reads as TGTGCCTCCGAACAGGGGGACTATGGCTACACCTTC.

The chain employs TRBV18 and TRBJ1-1; D is ambiguous. In germline, CDR1 is KGHSH, CDR2 LQKENI. There are 13 residues in the CDR3. V was cut by 2 bases and J by 0 bases, with 4 bases left in between. CDR3 region: CASSPDMNTEAFF. CDR3 in DNA: TGTGCCAGCTCACCAGACATGAACACTGAAGCTTTCTTT.

This clone was seen a few times. The chain employs TRBV27 and TRBJ2-5; a possible D gene is TRBD1 (6 bases). The germline V gene has CDR1 MNHEY and CDR2 SMNVEV (reference sequence). This CDR3 contains 13 residues. Between the trimmed V and J ends, which lost 3 bases and 5 bases, there was a span of 10 bases. The CDR3 DNA follows: TGTGCCAGCAGTTTTGGACAGTGGGAGACCCAGTACTTC. Its translation is CASSFGQWETQYF.

The chain uses TRBV7-8 and TRBJ1-2; tentatively, D is TRBD1 (5 bases). V was pared by 4 bases and J by 9 bases, with 18 bases between. CDR1 and CDR2 from the germline V gene are SGHVS and FQNEAQ. The CDR3 loop spans 14 amino acids. CDR3 DNA: TGTGCCAGCAGCTCGCATACCCTGGGGGGAAGCTACACCTTC. Translated, it gives CASSSHTLGGSYTF.

The chain carries TRBV27 and TRBJ1-6; D remains ambiguous. The CDR3 loop spans 19 amino acids. CDR1 and CDR2 from the germline V gene are MNHEY and SMNVEV (reference sequence). V was pared by 3 bases and J by 5 bases, with 23 bases between. In DNA, the CDR3 is TGTGCCAGCAGTTTCTACTACGGCACCCAAAAAAGGAATAATTCACCCCTCCACTTT. It encodes CASSFYYGTQKRNNSPLHF.

The rearrangement links TRBV5-6 to TRBJ2-3; 10 bases are a match to TRBD2. The CDR3 covers 14 residues. The germline gives CDR1 SGHDT, CDR2 YYEEEE. The trim removed 4 bases at V and 6 bases at J, leaving 5 bases unmatched. CDR3 loop: CASSSSGGSDTQYF. CDR3 in DNA: TGTGCCAGCAGCAGTAGCGGGGGGTCGGATACGCAGTATTTT.

The chain couples TRBV30 to TRBJ1-6; D remains unclear. With 3 bases removed from V and 0 bases from J, the gap between germline ends came to 12 bases. CDR1 and CDR2 from the germline V gene are GTSNPN and SVGIG (reference sequence). The CDR3 is 16 amino acids. The CDR3 here is CAWRTSSSSYNSPLHF. For the CDR3, the DNA is TGTGCCTGGAGAACGAGCTCCTCCTCCTATAATTCACCCCTCCACTTT.